The 28 T cell receptor beta chains below come from one sample, sequenced in a study of shared clonotypes between healthy human individuals. Method: immunoSEQ multiplex PCR; TCRdb's copy keeps in-frame clones and lacks some. The data contain 1.5 million to 2.5 million clones, roughly 95% of them singletons. Terminally differentiated effector memory CD45RA+ cells were left out of the naive CD8 fraction, which was CD45RO-negative and positively selected for CCR7. Sequenced: naive CD8+ T cells sorted from blood. Receptors originate from a man aged 18 to 29 in good health.

The CDR3 spells CASSVGDSGRYNEQFF. The CDR3 coding sequence is TGTGCCAGCAGCGTAGGTGATAGCGGGAGATACAATGAGCAGTTCTTC. V gene TRBV9 combines with J gene TRBJ2-1; 9 bases are a match to TRBD2. V trimming: 0 bases; J trimming: 4 bases; junction bases outside the gene matches: 5. There are 16 residues in the CDR3. Germline CDR1 and CDR2: SGDLS and YYNGEE.

Notes on this clone: Different DNA sequences within this sample yield the same CDR3. V usage is TRBV5-1 and J usage is TRBJ1-1, with D possibly being TRBD1 (5 bases). Germline CDR1 reads SGHRS; CDR2 reads YFSETQ. V shed 3 bases and J shed 1 base, with 10 bases lying between them. This CDR3 region has 14 residues. CDR3 in DNA: TGCGCCAGCAGCTCTGGGACGGCGAACACTGAAGCTTTCTTT. Translation: CASSSGTANTEAFF.

J is TRBJ2-7 and V is TRBV19; the D gene is possibly TRBD1 (5 bases). The germline V and J ends were trimmed by 5 bases and 0 bases, with 11 bases remaining between them. There are 14 residues in the CDR3. Germline CDR1 reads LNHDA; CDR2 reads SQIVND (reference sequence). The CDR3 coding sequence is TGTGCCAGTAGTGACAGTTGGTCCTCCTACGAGCAGTACTTC. Protein: CASSDSWSSYEQYF.

Here the CDR3 DNA reads TGTGCCAGCAGTCACGACAGGAATGAGCAGTTCTTC. Translating it yields CASSHDRNEQFF. The genes are TRBV28 and TRBJ2-1; maybe TRBD1 (6 bases). V gave up 5 bases and J gave up 7 bases, with 9 bases separating them. CDR3 size: 12 residues. CDR1 and CDR2 from the germline V gene are MDHEN and SYDVKM.

The gene calls are TRBV9 and TRBJ2-2, with 7 bases aligning to TRBD1. V shed 3 bases and J 2 bases; nucleotides not matched to a gene: 10. Germline-derived CDR1 and CDR2 are SGDLS and YYNGEE. CDR3 length: 17 amino acids. CDR3 DNA: TGTGCCAGCAGCGAAGGACAGGCGGAAATTAACACCGGGGAGCTGTTTTTT. Protein product: CASSEGQAEINTGELFF. The full variable domain, with the rest looked up from reference TRBV9 and TRBJ2-2, is DSGVTQTPKHLITATGQRVTLRCSPRSGDLSVYWYQQSLDQGLQFLIQYYNGEERAKGNILERFSAQQFPDLHSELNLSSLELGDSALYFCASSEGQAEINTGELFFGEGSRLTVL.

In nucleotides, the CDR3 is TGTGCCAGCAGTTCGGACAGGGCTCCCTACGAGCAGTACTTC. This codes for CASSSDRAPYEQYF. V usage is TRBV27 and J usage is TRBJ2-7; 8 bases fit TRBD1. Looked up from germline, CDR1 is MNHEY and CDR2 is SMNVEV (reference sequence). This CDR3 comprises 14 residues. Trimming at V came to 4 bases and at J to 2 bases, leaving 4 bases not matched to a gene.

This chain uses TRBV5-6 with TRBJ2-7; possibly TRBD1 for D (6 bases). Germline V gene lookup returns CDR1 SGHDT and CDR2 YYEEEE. The CDR3 is 15 amino acids. Trimming left V 0 bases short and J 5 bases short, with 15 bases between. CDR3 bases: TGTGCCAGCAGCTTGGCAGGTCAGGGGATCCACGAGCAGTACTTC. Translation gives CASSLAGQGIHEQYF. The whole variable domain, remainder taken from reference TRBV5-6 and TRBJ2-7, is DAGVTQSPTHLIKTRGQQVTLRCSPKSGHDTVSWYQQALGQGPQFIFQYYEEEERQRGNFPDRFSGHQFPNYSSELNVNALLLGDSALYLCASSLAGQGIHEQYFGPGTRLTVT.

This chain joins TRBV6-1 and TRBJ1-2, with unresolved D. Between the trimmed V and J ends, which lost 1 base and 4 bases, there was a span of 13 bases. The length of the CDR3 is 15 residues. Germline assignment: CDR1 MNHNS and CDR2 SASEGT. The CDR3 region is CASSEEGSRLYGYTF. CDR3 nucleotides: TGTGCCAGCAGTGAAGAAGGCAGCCGACTCTATGGCTACACCTTC.

The chain has TRBV2 and TRBJ2-7, with 8 nucleotides matching TRBD2. J gave up 7 bases and V 1 base, and 12 bases lay outside the gene matches. The CDR3 length is 16 residues. CDR1 is SNHLY and CDR2 is FYNNEI in the germline V gene. As DNA, the CDR3 is TGTGCCAGCAGTGAAGGAGAGAGCGGGAGATTGGAGGAGCAGTACTTC. Translation: CASSEGESGRLEEQYF.

The rearrangement joins TRBV7-9 to TRBJ2-1; D ambiguous. The CDR3 is 13 amino acids. V was cut by 5 bases and J by 9 bases, with 14 bases left in between. Looked up from germline, CDR1 is SEHNR and CDR2 is FQNEAQ (reference sequence). The CDR3 DNA reads as TGTGCCAGCAGCCCTCCTTATCTAGGTGAGCAGTTCTTC. Protein product: CASSPPYLGEQFF.

Turning to this clone: Other nucleotide sequences in the sample specify the same CDR3. J is TRBJ2-7 and V is TRBV27; 7 nucleotides agree with TRBD1. With 3 bases clipped from V and 4 bases from J, the junction kept 3 bases outside the gene matches. CDR1 is MNHEY, CDR2 SMNVEV, per germline (reference sequence). The CDR3 sequence is 13 residues long. The CDR3 region is CASSLGQFYEQYF. CDR3 in DNA: TGTGCCAGCAGTTTGGGACAGTTTTACGAGCAGTACTTC.

V gene TRBV4-1 combines with J gene TRBJ1-1, with 8 nucleotides matching TRBD1. The CDR3 is made up of 16 amino acids. Germline V gene lookup returns CDR1 MGHRA and CDR2 YSYEKL. J gave up 1 base and V 3 bases, and 7 bases lay outside the gene matches. CDR3 residues: CASSQMGDRWNTEAFF. In DNA form, the CDR3 reads TGCGCCAGCAGCCAGATGGGGGACAGGTGGAACACTGAAGCTTTCTTT.

As to this clone: In the same sample, other DNA sequences code for this CDR3. The chain is built from TRBV5-5 and TRBJ2-7; TRBD1 is a possible D gene (5 bases). This CDR3 has 11 amino acids. Trimming removed 1 base from V and 7 bases from J, with 6 bases in between. The germline V gene has CDR1 SGHKS and CDR2 YYEKEE (reference sequence). The CDR3 reads CASSLSGEQYF. The CDR3 DNA reads as TGTGCCAGCAGCTTGTCAGGGGAGCAGTACTTC.

The chain's CDR3 is CASSTTNGELFF. CDR3 coding DNA: TGTGCCAGCAGCACCACCAACGGGGAGCTGTTTTTT. This chain uses TRBV28 with TRBJ2-2; the D is unclear. Germline lookup yields CDR1 MDHEN and CDR2 SYDVKM. The CDR3 is made up of 12 amino acids. V shed 6 bases and J shed 7 bases, with 9 bases lying between them.

The sample holds one count of this clone. The gene calls are TRBV28 and TRBJ2-2; D uncertain. Germline V gene data show CDR1 as MDHEN and CDR2 as SYDVKM. This CDR3 is 15 amino acids long. Deletions cut 3 bases from V and 2 bases from J, with 10 bases between. DNA for the CDR3: TGTGCCAGCAGTTTCGCAGGCAGCAACACCGGGGAGCTGTTTTTT. Translating it yields CASSFAGSNTGELFF.

V usage is TRBV5-1 and J usage is TRBJ2-7; 11 positions match TRBD1. Trimming cost V 4 bases and J 1 base; bases outside gene matches: 4. Germline V gene data show CDR1 as SGHRS and CDR2 as YFSETQ. The CDR3 is 15 amino acids. The CDR3 DNA is TGCGCCAGCAGCAAGGGGACAGGGGGGTCCTACGAGCAGTACTTC. Its protein is CASSKGTGGSYEQYF.

The chain combines TRBV7-6 with TRBJ2-2; D unresolved. CDR3 length equals 12 residues. Trimming took 2 bases from V and 4 from J, leaving 2 bases between them. Germline CDR1 is SGHVS and CDR2 is FNYEAQ. CDR3 sequence reads: CASSLITGELFF. CDR3 nucleotide sequence: TGTGCCAGCAGCTTAATCACCGGGGAGCTGTTTTTT. The full variable domain, its missing parts supplied by reference TRBV7-6 and TRBJ2-2, is GAGVSQSPRYKVTKRGQDVALRCDPISGHVSLYWYRQALGQGPEFLTYFNYEAQQDKSGLPNDRFSAERPEGSISTLTIQRTEQRDSAMYRCASSLITGELFFGEGSRLTVL.

The chain employs TRBV9 and TRBJ1-1, with unresolved D. CDR1 and CDR2 (germline): SGDLS, YYNGEE. V lost 0 bases and J 5 bases, leaving 14 bases between the germline ends. This CDR3 region has 15 residues. The CDR3 is CASSVGPGVGTEAFF. The CDR3 DNA sequence: TGTGCCAGCAGCGTAGGACCCGGAGTGGGTACTGAAGCTTTCTTT. Complete variable domain (other parts from reference TRBV9 and TRBJ1-1): DSGVTQTPKHLITATGQRVTLRCSPRSGDLSVYWYQQSLDQGLQFLIQYYNGEERAKGNILERFSAQQFPDLHSELNLSSLELGDSALYFCASSVGPGVGTEAFFGQGTRLTVV.

The CDR3, as DNA: TGCGCCAGCAGCCCGGGACTAGCTCGCTACGAGCAGTACTTC. Its protein is CASSPGLARYEQYF. J is TRBJ2-7 and V is TRBV5-1; TRBD2 agrees at 9 bases. Unmatched junction bases numbered 5, after V lost 4 bases and J lost 3 bases. Looked up from germline, CDR1 is SGHRS and CDR2 is YFSETQ. The CDR3 is 14 residues long.

CDR3 sequence: CASSPGSNTQYF. CDR3 nucleotide sequence: TGTGCCAGCAGCCCTGGATCTAACACCCAGTACTTC. V usage is TRBV28 and J usage is TRBJ2-5; D remains unclear. V shed 6 bases and J shed 8 bases, with 13 bases lying between them. The CDR3 spans 12 residues. Germline V gene lookup returns CDR1 MDHEN and CDR2 SYDVKM.

CDR3 sequence reads: CASSSPGDFTGELFF. In DNA, the CDR3 is TGTGCCAGCAGTTCCCCCGGGGACTTTACCGGGGAGCTGTTTTTT. This chain connects TRBV27 to TRBJ2-2; possibly TRBD2 for D (6 bases). V dropped 4 bases and J dropped 5 bases, with 14 bases sitting between them. The CDR3 sequence is 15 residues long. Germline loops: CDR1 MNHEY, CDR2 SMNVEV (reference sequence).

CDR3 amino acids: CASSFSPYNEQFF. The DNA of the CDR3 is TGTGCCAGCAGCTTCTCCCCCTACAATGAGCAGTTCTTC. The V gene is TRBV7-2, the J gene TRBJ2-1; no reliable D call. Germline V gene data show CDR1 as SGHTA and CDR2 as FQGNSA. V lost 3 bases to trimming and J lost 2 bases, with 5 bases between them. The CDR3 length is 13 residues.

The CDR3 coding sequence is TGCGCCAGCAGCCAAGCGACAGGAACTTCCTACGAGCAGTACTTC. Amino acid sequence: CASSQATGTSYEQYF. This rearrangement joins TRBV4-1 to TRBJ2-7, with D possibly matching TRBD1 (6 bases). The CDR3 spans 15 residues. Deletions cut 1 base from V and 1 base from J, with 11 bases between. Germline V lookup: CDR1 MGHRA, CDR2 YSYEKL.

The rearrangement uses TRBV7-6 and TRBJ1-1; no definite D call. The germline gives CDR1 SGHVS, CDR2 FNYEAQ. The length of the CDR3 is 12 residues. V was clipped by 5 bases and J by 5 bases, with 9 bases between them. The CDR3 region is CASSNTRTEAFF. The CDR3 region has the DNA TGTGCCAGCAGCAACACGCGTACTGAAGCTTTCTTT.

The V gene is TRBV25-1, the J gene TRBJ2-5; no reliable D call. CDR3 size: 14 residues. The V end lost 2 bases, the J end lost 1 base, and 8 bases lay between the germline ends. Germline V gene data show CDR1 as MGHDK and CDR2 as SYGVNS. The CDR3 DNA reads as TGTGCCAGCAGTGAAATCGGAGCCCAAGAGACCCAGTACTTC. This codes for CASSEIGAQETQYF.

The V gene is TRBV10-2, the J gene TRBJ2-2; the match to TRBD2 covers 12 bases. Germline trimming cut 4 bases from V and 3 bases from J; bases unmatched to any gene: 3. The CDR3 is made up of 16 amino acids. Germline V gene data show CDR1 as WSHSY and CDR2 as SAAADI. For the CDR3, the DNA is TGCGCCAGCAGTGCCCCTAGCGGGGGGGACACCGGGGAGCTGTTTTTT. Residues: CASSAPSGGDTGELFF.

V and J are TRBV6-1 and TRBJ2-1; D perhaps matches TRBD1 (5 bases). The ends were cut back, 3 bases at V and 3 bases at J, with 6 bases in the middle. Germline V gene sequence: CDR1 MNHNS, CDR2 SASEGT. The CDR3 is made up of 13 amino acids. In DNA, the CDR3 is TGTGCCAGCAGTGATGACAGCTACAATGAGCAGTTCTTC. Translated: CASSDDSYNEQFF.

The J gene is TRBJ2-7, the V gene TRBV11-2; perhaps TRBD2 as D (6 bases). The ends were cut back, 3 bases at V and 5 bases at J, with 17 bases in the middle. CDR3 length equals 15 residues. The germline gives CDR1 SGHAT, CDR2 FQNNGV. The DNA for the CDR3 is TGTGCCAGCAGCTTTTACGGCGGGGCCATGAACGAGCAGTACTTC. It yields the protein CASSFYGGAMNEQYF.